This entry describes one T cell receptor beta chain. Its specificity is not known. The data were obtained in a study of CXCR3-negative and CXCR3-positive naive CD8 T cells. Study-level findings and limits: Naive cells, whether CXCR3-negative or CXCR3-positive, had similar TRBV-TRBJ usage, while memory cells differed. Memory CD8+ cells showed much lower diversity, while both naive subsets displayed comparably high diversity.

UMI-labeled 5' RACE yielded the TRB cDNA libraries. TCRdb reprocessed the 5' RACE reads and stores each CDR3 protein as one record, lacking DNA. This repertoire includes over 35,000 distinct CDR3 sequences. Looked up from germline, CDR1 is SGHRS and CDR2 is YFSETQ. The CDR3 is 14 residues long. Using triplicate sorts, roughly 300,000 cells were collected each time from every CD8+ T cell subset. Naive CD8+ T cells showed a CD45RO-CCR7+CD27+CD95- phenotype. The clonotype originates from a human donor in good health. Some clones in this sample may be carry-over from other donors' samples. Sequences were obtained from naive CXCR3- CD8+ T cells from blood. Subset: CD45RO-CCR7+CD27+CD95- naive CD8+ T cells lacking CXCR3 (TNR3-). This rearrangement joins TRBV5-1 to TRBJ2-3. The CDR3 reads CASSPESSTDTQYF.